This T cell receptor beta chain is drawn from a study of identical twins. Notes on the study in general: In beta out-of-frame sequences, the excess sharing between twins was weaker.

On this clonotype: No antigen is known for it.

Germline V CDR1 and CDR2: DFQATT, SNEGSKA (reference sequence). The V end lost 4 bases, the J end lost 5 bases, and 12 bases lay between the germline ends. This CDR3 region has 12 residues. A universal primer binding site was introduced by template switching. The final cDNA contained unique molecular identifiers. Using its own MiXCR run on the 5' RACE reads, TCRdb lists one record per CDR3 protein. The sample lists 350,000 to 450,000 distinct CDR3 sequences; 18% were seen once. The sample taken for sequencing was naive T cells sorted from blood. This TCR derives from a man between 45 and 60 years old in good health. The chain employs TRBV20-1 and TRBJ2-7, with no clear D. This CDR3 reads CSAKRQQNEQYF. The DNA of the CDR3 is TGCAGTGCTAAACGGCAGCAGAACGAGCAGTACTTC.